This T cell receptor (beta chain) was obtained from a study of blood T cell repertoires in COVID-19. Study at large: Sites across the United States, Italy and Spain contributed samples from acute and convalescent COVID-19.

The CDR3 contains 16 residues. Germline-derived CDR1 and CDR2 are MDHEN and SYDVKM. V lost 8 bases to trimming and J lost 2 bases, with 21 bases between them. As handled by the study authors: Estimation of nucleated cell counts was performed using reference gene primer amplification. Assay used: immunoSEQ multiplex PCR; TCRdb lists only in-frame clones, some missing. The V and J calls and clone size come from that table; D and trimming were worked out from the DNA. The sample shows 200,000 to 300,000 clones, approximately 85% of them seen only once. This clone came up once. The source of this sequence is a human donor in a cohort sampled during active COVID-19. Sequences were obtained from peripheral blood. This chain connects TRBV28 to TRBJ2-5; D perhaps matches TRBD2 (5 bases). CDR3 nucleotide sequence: TGTGCCAGCGGACCCTCGGTTAGGGAGCTTCAAGAGACCCAGTACTTC. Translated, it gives CASGPSVRELQETQYF. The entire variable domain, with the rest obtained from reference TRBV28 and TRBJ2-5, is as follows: DVKVTQSSRYLVKRTGEKVFLECVQDMDHENMFWYRQDPGLGLRLIYFSYDVKMKEKGDIPEGYSVSREKKERFSLILESASTNQTSMYLCASGPSVRELQETQYFGPGTRLLVL.